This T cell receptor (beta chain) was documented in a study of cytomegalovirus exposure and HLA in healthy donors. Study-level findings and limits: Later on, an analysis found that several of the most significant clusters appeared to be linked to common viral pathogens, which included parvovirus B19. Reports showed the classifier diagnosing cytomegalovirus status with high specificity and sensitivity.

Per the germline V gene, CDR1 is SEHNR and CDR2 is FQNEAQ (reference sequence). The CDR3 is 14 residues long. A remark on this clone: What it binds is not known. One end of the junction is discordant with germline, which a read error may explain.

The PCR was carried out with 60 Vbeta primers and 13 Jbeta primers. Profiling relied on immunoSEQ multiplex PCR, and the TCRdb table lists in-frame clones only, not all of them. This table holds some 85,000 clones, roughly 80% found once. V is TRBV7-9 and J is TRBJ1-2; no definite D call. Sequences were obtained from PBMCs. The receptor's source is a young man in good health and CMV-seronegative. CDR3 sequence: CSSSLAEEGDGYTF. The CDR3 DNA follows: TGTTCCAGCAGCTTAGCGGAGGAGGGTGATGGCTACACCTTC.